This TCR beta chain was recorded in a study of CD8 T cells in ankylosing spondylitis. There are 13 residues in the CDR3. Trimming left V 5 bases short and J 5 bases short, with 9 bases between. CDR1 is LNHDA, CDR2 SQIVND, per germline (reference sequence). As regards this clonotype: Its antigen is not identified.

MiXCR, applied by TCRdb to the 5' RACE reads, yields one record per CDR3 protein. The repertoire includes around 390,000 distinct CDR3 sequences, around 24% of them detected once, and 15% to 20% sits in the top ten. Study-level points and caveats: Blood of patients with ankylosing spondylitis appeared to be characterized by a TCR beta motif of about eight highly homologous variants.

This receptor was taken from a male donor with ankylosing spondylitis. The sample taken for sequencing was blood, either unsorted or a sorted T cell fraction (not recorded which). This sequence joins TRBV19 and TRBJ2-2; D remains ambiguous. CDR3 sequence: CASSSGWTGELFF. The CDR3 nucleotides are TGTGCCAGTAGTTCTGGGTGGACCGGGGAGCTGTTTTTT.